The 7 T cell receptor beta chains in this list originate from one sample, sequenced in a study of molecular identifiers for immune sequencing clone quantification. TCRdb re-called the PCR reads with MiXCR, one entry per CDR3 protein. The sample consists of about 640,000 distinct CDR3 sequences, nearly 20% of them appearing once. Sequenced material: naive CD8+ T cells from blood, with Jurkat cell RNA spiked in. The subset: FACS-sorted CD8+CD4-CCR7+CD45RA+ naive T cells. The receptors come from a human donor in good health. Some libraries in this study had Jurkat cell RNA spiked in.

This clonotype showed up many times. This chain connects TRBV6-6 to TRBJ1-5, with D unresolved. This CDR3 comprises 15 residues. Germline lookup yields CDR1 MNHNY and CDR2 SVGAGI (reference sequence). The V and J ends lost 6 bases and 0 bases respectively, with 12 bases between them. CDR3 bases: TGTGCCAGCAGCTCCCTTGACGGTAGCAATCAGCCCCAGCATTTT. As protein: CASSSLDGSNQPQHF.

In this sample, this clonotype turned up many times. V usage is TRBV6-5 and J usage is TRBJ2-5, with 13 bases lining up with TRBD2. Germline-derived CDR1 and CDR2 are MNHEY and SVGAGI. The CDR3 covers 15 residues. V lost 8 bases, J lost 0 bases, and 3 bases stayed unmatched. CDR3 nucleotides: TGTGCCAGCGGACTAGCGGGAGCTCACCAAGAGACCCAGTACTTC. As protein: CASGLAGAHQETQYF.

As regards this clonotype: A much larger clonotype is one base distant, so this may be a read error. The chain couples TRBV10-1 to TRBJ2-7; D gene uncertain. The CDR3 consists of 11 residues. The germline V gene encodes CDR1 WNHNN and CDR2 SYGVQD (reference sequence). The CDR3 spells CASSPIYEQCF. In DNA, the CDR3 is TGCGCCAGCAGTCCCATCTACGAGCAGTGCTTC.

This clonotype was recorded many times. This chain links TRBV29-1 with TRBJ1-1, with unresolved D. The CDR3 totals 16 residues. Germline CDR1 and CDR2: SQVTM and ANQGSEA. Trimming took 6 bases from V and 0 from J, leaving 20 bases between them. The CDR3, as DNA: TGCAGCGTGGACCTCCTTGGGGAGAAACTGAACACTGAAGCTTTCTTT. Its protein product is CSVDLLGEKLNTEAFF. Variable domain in full (rest from reference TRBV29-1 and TRBJ1-1): SAVISQKPSRDICQRGTSLTIQCQVDSQVTMMFWYRQQPGQSLTLIATANQGSEATYESGFVIDKFPISRPNLTFSTLTVSNMSPEDSSIYLCSVDLLGEKLNTEAFFGQGTRLTVV.

This clonotype was observed a handful of times. This may be a read error, as it is one base from a much larger clone. The CDR3 does not close with the conserved phenylalanine or tryptophan, likely indicating a read error. The V and J genes are TRBV6-1 and TRBJ1-2; D not resolved. Germline V lookup: CDR1 MNHNS, CDR2 SASEGT. The ends were cut back, 9 bases at V and 8 bases at J, with 22 bases in the middle. CDR3 length: 14 residues. CDR3 nucleotide sequence: TGTGCCAGTAAGGACGGAGGCAACGTCTACGGCTACACCTCC. Translation: CASKDGGNVYGYTS.

This clonotype was found many times. This sequence joins TRBV5-1 and TRBJ2-7; D may be TRBD1 (7 bases). Germline V gene data show CDR1 as SGHRS and CDR2 as YFSETQ. This CDR3 region has 14 residues. Trimming took 1 base from V and 5 from J, leaving 13 bases between them. CDR3 residues: CASSLYPGGNEQYF. The CDR3 DNA follows: TGCGCCAGCAGCTTGTACCCAGGGGGGAACGAGCAGTACTTC.

With regard to this clonotype: A much larger clone differs from this one at a single base, so this may be a read error. This chain connects TRBV4-3 to TRBJ2-5, with no clear D. The germline V gene has CDR1 LGHNA and CDR2 YSLEER. V was shortened by 4 bases and J by 0 bases, with 9 bases between the two germline ends. The CDR3 runs to 14 residues. Written as DNA, the CDR3 is TGCGCCAGCAGCCTTGGCACGTACCAAGAGACCCAGTACTTC. Its translation is CASSLGTYQETQYF.